This TCR beta chain was retrieved from a study of blood T cell repertoires in COVID-19. Only in-frame clones appear in the TCRdb table, and some are missing; sequencing was by immunoSEQ multiplex PCR. The sample yields around 170,000 clones, 88% seen once. This CDR3 has 14 residues. The germline gives CDR1 LNHDA, CDR2 SQIVND (reference sequence). The V end was cut by 0 bases, the J end by 0 bases, with 6 bases between. This clone came up once. Sequencing was performed on peripheral blood. The source of this sequence is a man between 60 and 75 years old with acute or convalescent COVID-19. The gene calls are TRBV19 and TRBJ2-7, with no clear D. In DNA, the CDR3 is TGTGCCAGTAGTATAGAGGCAGACTCCTACGAGCAGTACTTC. Amino acids: CASSIEADSYEQYF.